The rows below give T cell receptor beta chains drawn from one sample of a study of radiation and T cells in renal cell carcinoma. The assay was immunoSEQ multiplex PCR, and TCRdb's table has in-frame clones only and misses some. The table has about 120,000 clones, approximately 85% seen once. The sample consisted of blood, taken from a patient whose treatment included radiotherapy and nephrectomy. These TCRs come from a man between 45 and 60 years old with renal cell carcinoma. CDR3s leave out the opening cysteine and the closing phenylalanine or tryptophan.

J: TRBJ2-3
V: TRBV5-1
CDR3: ASSLTGSAADTQY

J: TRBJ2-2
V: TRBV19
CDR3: ASSPAGTGTTGELF

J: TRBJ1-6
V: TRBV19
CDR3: ASRTTGTQDSPLH

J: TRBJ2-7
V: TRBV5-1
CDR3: ASSSSRPGEQY

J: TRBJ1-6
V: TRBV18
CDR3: ASSPPGGFSPLH

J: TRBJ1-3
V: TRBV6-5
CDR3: ASSPQLQGGNTIY

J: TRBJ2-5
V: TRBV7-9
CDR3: ASSLGGLASEETQY

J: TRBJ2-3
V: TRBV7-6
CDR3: ASSFQMEGRGTDTQY

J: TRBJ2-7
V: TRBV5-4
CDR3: ASSLQLGIDEQY

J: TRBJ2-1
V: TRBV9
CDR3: ASSVAGAYNEQF

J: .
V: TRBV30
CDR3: AWSAGTSGRTIEQY

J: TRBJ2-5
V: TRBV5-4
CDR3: ASSLGSTPQETQY

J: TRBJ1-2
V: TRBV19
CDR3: ASSIREAYGYT

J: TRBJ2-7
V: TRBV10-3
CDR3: AISESGTGGYEQY

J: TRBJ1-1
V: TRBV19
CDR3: ASSTGQDGNTEAF

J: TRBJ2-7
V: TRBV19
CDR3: ASSTGASYEQY

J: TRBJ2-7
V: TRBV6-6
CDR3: ASRPETSGGYEQY

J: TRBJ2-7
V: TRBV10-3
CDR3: AISMDRGDEQY